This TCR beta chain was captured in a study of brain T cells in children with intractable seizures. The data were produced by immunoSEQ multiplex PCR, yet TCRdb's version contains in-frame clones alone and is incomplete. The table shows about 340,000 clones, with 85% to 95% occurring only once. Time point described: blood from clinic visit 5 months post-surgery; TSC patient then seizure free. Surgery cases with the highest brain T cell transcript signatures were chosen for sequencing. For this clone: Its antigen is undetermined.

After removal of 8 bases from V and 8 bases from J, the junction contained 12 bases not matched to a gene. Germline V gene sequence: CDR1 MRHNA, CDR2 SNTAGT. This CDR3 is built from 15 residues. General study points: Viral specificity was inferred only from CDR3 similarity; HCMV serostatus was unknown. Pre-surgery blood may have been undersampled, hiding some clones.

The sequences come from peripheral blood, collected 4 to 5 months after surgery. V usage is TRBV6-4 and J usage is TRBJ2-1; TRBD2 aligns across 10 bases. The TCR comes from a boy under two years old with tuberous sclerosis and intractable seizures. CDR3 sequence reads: CASRERASGSDEQFF. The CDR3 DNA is TGTGCCAGCCGCGAAAGGGCTAGCGGGAGCGATGAGCAGTTCTTC.